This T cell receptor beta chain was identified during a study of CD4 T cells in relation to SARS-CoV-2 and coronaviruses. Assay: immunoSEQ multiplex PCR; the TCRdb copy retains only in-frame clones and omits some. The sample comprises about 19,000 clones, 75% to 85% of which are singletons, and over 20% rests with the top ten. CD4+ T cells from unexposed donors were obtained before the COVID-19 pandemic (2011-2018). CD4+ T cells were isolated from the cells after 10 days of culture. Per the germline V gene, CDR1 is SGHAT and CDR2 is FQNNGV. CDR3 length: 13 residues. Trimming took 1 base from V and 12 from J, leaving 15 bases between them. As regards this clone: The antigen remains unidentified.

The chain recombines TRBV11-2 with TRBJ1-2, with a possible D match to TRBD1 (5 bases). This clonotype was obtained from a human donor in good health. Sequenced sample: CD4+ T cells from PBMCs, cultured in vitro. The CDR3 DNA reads TGTGCCAGCAGCTTAGGGCGGCAGGGTGGGCACACCTTC. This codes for CASSLGRQGGHTF.